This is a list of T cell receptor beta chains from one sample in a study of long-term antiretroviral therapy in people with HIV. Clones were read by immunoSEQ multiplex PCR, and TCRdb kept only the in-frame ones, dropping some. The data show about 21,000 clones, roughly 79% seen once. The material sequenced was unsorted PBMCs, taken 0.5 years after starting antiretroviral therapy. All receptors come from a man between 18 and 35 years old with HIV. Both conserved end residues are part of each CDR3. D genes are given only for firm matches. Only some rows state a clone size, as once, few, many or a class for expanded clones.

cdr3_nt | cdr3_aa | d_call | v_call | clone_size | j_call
TGTGCCAGCAGCGCCGGACTAGCGGGGAGCCTAAACTACTACGAGCAGTACTTC | CASSAGLAGSLNYYEQYF | TRBD2 | TRBV9 | NA | TRBJ2-7
TGCGCCAGCAGCGCGGGACTAGCGGGGGTGAGCACAGATACGCAGTATTTT | CASSAGLAGVSTDTQYF | TRBD2 | TRBV5-1 | NA | TRBJ2-3
TGTGCCAGCAGCTTAGAGGTACGGAATTCACCCCTCCACTTT | CASSLEVRNSPLHF | NA | TRBV7-6 | NA | TRBJ1-6
TGTGCCAGCAGACATCCGGGACAGGGCCAAGAGACCCAGTACTTC | CASRHPGQGQETQYF | TRBD1 | TRBV5-4 | NA | TRBJ2-5
TGTGCCATCAGTGAGTGGGCAGGGGAGCGAAATCAGCCCCAGCATTTT | CAISEWAGERNQPQHF | NA | TRBV10-3 | NA | TRBJ1-5
TGTGCCAGCAGCGTAGAGCCCAGCTCCTATAATTCACCCCTCCACTTT | CASSVEPSSYNSPLHF | NA | TRBV9 | NA | TRBJ1-6
TGTGCCAGCTCACCCCTAAGTAGAGAAGAGACCCAGTACTTC | CASSPLSREETQYF | NA | TRBV18 | NA | TRBJ2-5
TGTGCCAGCAGTGGTGCTAGCGGAGGCTGGAATGAGCAGTTCTTC | CASSGASGGWNEQFF | TRBD2 | TRBV2 | NA | TRBJ2-1
TGCAGCGTTGAAAGGACTACAGGGGGTAACACTGAAGCTTTCTTT | CSVERTTGGNTEAFF | TRBD1 | TRBV29-1 | NA | TRBJ1-1
TGTGCCAGCTCACCACCGACAGGGTGGAATGAGCAGTTCTTC | CASSPPTGWNEQFF | TRBD1 | TRBV18 | NA | TRBJ2-1
TGTGCCAGCAGCTTGGACAGGTTCGCCGAAGATACGCAGTATTTT | CASSLDRFAEDTQYF | TRBD1 | TRBV7-9 | NA | TRBJ2-3
TGTGCCATCAGTCGGCCGGGACCCCTGGGGACAGATACGCAGTATTTT | CAISRPGPLGTDTQYF | NA | TRBV10-3 | NA | TRBJ2-3
TGTGCCAGCAGCTTCGGACTAGCGGGGACCTACGAGCAGTACTTC | CASSFGLAGTYEQYF | TRBD2 | TRBV7-2 | NA | TRBJ2-7
TGTGCCAGCAGTCCACCTGGACAGCCGCGAAAACTGTTTTTT | CASSPPGQPRKLFF | NA | TRBV27 | NA | TRBJ1-4
TGTGCCAGCAGTTTATCGGCCCCGGCTGCCCTTTTT | CASSLSAPAALF | NA | TRBV27 | NA | TRBJ1-1
TGCGCCAGCAGCCAAGACCGAGGGACAGGGCGAATCTATGGCTACACCTTC | CASSQDRGTGRIYGYTF | TRBD1 | TRBV4-3 | NA | TRBJ1-2
TGTGCCAGCAGCACAAAAGATGGGACTAGCGGTTCCTACGAGCAGTACTTC | CASSTKDGTSGSYEQYF | TRBD2 | TRBV13 | NA | TRBJ2-7
TGTGCCAGCAGTGGCAACCGCGGCGATAACACCGGGGAGCTGTTTTTT | CASSGNRGDNTGELFF | NA | TRBV28 | NA | TRBJ2-2
TGTGCCAGTACCGTCCCGGGACACTGTTTCTCCTACGAGCAGTACTTC | CASTVPGHCFSYEQYF | NA | TRBV19 | few | TRBJ2-7
TGTGCCAGCTCACGGCAGCACAACACCGGGGAGCTGTTTTTT | CASSRQHNTGELFF | NA | TRBV18 | NA | TRBJ2-2
TGTGCCTCCGGCGGGAACATGAACACTGAAGCTTTCTTT | CASGGNMNTEAFF | NA | TRBV28 | NA | TRBJ1-1
TGTGCCAGCAGCGCCTGGACAGGGGGCGATGAAAAACTGTTTTTT | CASSAWTGGDEKLFF | TRBD1 | TRBV9 | few | TRBJ1-4
TGTGCCAGCAGTCCCGTCAGGGCAGGTATAAACACTGAAGCTTTCTTT | CASSPVRAGINTEAFF | NA | TRBV28 | NA | TRBJ1-1
TGTGCCAGCACGGGACTAGCGAAAGAGACCCAGTACTTC | CASTGLAKETQYF | TRBD2 | TRBV2 | NA | TRBJ2-5
TGCAGCGTTCCCAGGAACACTGAAGCTTTCTTT | CSVPRNTEAFF | NA | TRBV29-1 | NA | TRBJ1-1
TGTGCCAGCAGCTACCCATGGTACGGGACCTACGAGCAGTACTTC | CASSYPWYGTYEQYF | NA | TRBV7-2 | NA | TRBJ2-7
TGTGCCAGCTATCGGGACAGCAGAGAGACCCAGTACTTC | CASYRDSRETQYF | TRBD1 | TRBV28 | NA | TRBJ2-5
TGTGCCACCAGCTCTGAGGACAGGGAGAGCAATCAGCCCCAGCATTTT | CATSSEDRESNQPQHF | TRBD1 | TRBV15 | NA | TRBJ1-5
TGTGCCAGCAGCCAGGAGGCCCTCTACGAGCAGTACTTC | CASSQEALYEQYF | NA | TRBV7-2 | NA | TRBJ2-7
TGTGCCAGTAGTAACCAGGGAGTGAATCAGCCCCAGCATTTT | CASSNQGVNQPQHF | NA | TRBV19 | once | TRBJ1-5
TGTGCCACCGCTCCCCTTGCCGCCCCTGGCAATGAGCAGTTCTTC | CATAPLAAPGNEQFF | NA | TRBV27 | NA | TRBJ2-1
TGTGCCTGGAGTGTCACGGGGGGCGGCTACACCTTC | CAWSVTGGGYTF | NA | TRBV30 | NA | TRBJ1-2
TGCGCCAGCAGGGCGGGACACCCGAACACTGAAGCTTTCTTT | CASRAGHPNTEAFF | NA | TRBV5-1 | NA | TRBJ1-1
TGCGCCAGCAGCCAAGATCGGGCAGTCCGCGAGCAGTACTTC | CASSQDRAVREQYF | NA | TRBV4-3 | NA | TRBJ2-7
TGTGCCAGCAGTTTACTGCTCGGGACAAAATACAATGAGCAGTTCTTC | CASSLLLGTKYNEQFF | NA | TRBV27 | few | TRBJ2-1
TGTGCCAGTAGCCCTAACAGGGTCAATCAGCCCCAGCATTTT | CASSPNRVNQPQHF | NA | TRBV19 | NA | TRBJ1-5
TGTGCCAGCAGTGCGGGGAACAATTCACCCCTCCACTTT | CASSAGNNSPLHF | NA | TRBV25-1 | NA | TRBJ1-6
TGTGCCAGTAGTCCCCGACCCGACAGGGATGGACAGCCCCAGCATTTT | CASSPRPDRDGQPQHF | TRBD1 | TRBV19 | NA | TRBJ1-5
TGTGCCAGCAGTGACTCTAGCGGGGTCTATGAGCAGTTCTTC | CASSDSSGVYEQFF | TRBD2 | TRBV6-4 | NA | TRBJ2-1
TGCGCCAGCAGCCAAGATGAGGCCTACTATGGCTACACCTTC | CASSQDEAYYGYTF | NA | TRBV4-3 | few | TRBJ1-2
TGTGCCAGCAGTTGGCAGCCCCAGCATTTT | CASSWQPQHF | NA | TRBV28 | NA | TRBJ1-5
TGTGCCACGGTAGAACGCTACCATAATGGGGGGGCCAACGTCCTGACTTTC | CATVERYHNGGANVLTF | NA | TRBV10-3 | NA | TRBJ2-6
TGCGCCAGCAGCCAAGATAGGGGTAACTCCTACGAGCAGTACTTC | CASSQDRGNSYEQYF | NA | TRBV4-1 | NA | TRBJ2-7
TGCGCCAGCAGCTCCAGGACTAGCTACGAGCAGTACTTC | CASSSRTSYEQYF | TRBD2 | TRBV4-1 | NA | TRBJ2-7
TGTGCCAGCTCACCCCGGACTAGCGGATTCAATGAGCAGTTCTTC | CASSPRTSGFNEQFF | TRBD2 | TRBV18 | once | TRBJ2-1
TGCGCCAGCAGCCAACGGATAGAGCTTTATAGCAATCAGCCCCAGCATTTT | CASSQRIELYSNQPQHF | NA | TRBV4-1 | few | TRBJ1-5
TGTGCCAGCACCTTAGACAGTTACAATGAGCAGTTCTTC | CASTLDSYNEQFF | NA | TRBV28 | NA | TRBJ2-1
TGTGCCAGCAGGGACAGGGGGCCGAACACTGAAGCTTTCTTT | CASRDRGPNTEAFF | TRBD1 | TRBV2 | NA | TRBJ1-1
TGTGCCAGCAGCGTAGATGGCGGGAGCTCCTACGAGCAGTACTTC | CASSVDGGSSYEQYF | TRBD2 | TRBV9 | NA | TRBJ2-7
TGTGCCAGCAGCCAAGATCTTAGCGGGGGGGCCAATGAGCAGTTCTTC | CASSQDLSGGANEQFF | TRBD2 | TRBV4-2 | NA | TRBJ2-1
TGTGCCAGTAGTATCCTCGACGAGACCAATCAGCCCCAGCATTTT | CASSILDETNQPQHF | NA | TRBV19 | few | TRBJ1-5
TGTGCCAGCAGCCTCTTGGGGACAGGTAGCACAGATACGCAGTATTTT | CASSLLGTGSTDTQYF | TRBD1 | TRBV5-6 | NA | TRBJ2-3
TGTGCCAGCAGACGGGCAGGGTCAACAGATACGCAGTATTTT | CASRRAGSTDTQYF | NA | TRBV6-5 | NA | TRBJ2-3
TGTGCCAGTAGTTCGACCGCCCAAGAGACCCAGTACTTC | CASSSTAQETQYF | NA | TRBV19 | NA | TRBJ2-5
TGTGCCAGCAGCCGAGCCGGCGGTGAAGCTTTCTTT | CASSRAGGEAFF | NA | TRBV7-3 | NA | TRBJ1-1
TGTGCCAGCTCCCGGGACACCAGTCGAAGAACCCAAGAGACCCAGTACTTC | CASSRDTSRRTQETQYF | NA | TRBV18 | NA | TRBJ2-5
TGTGCCAGCACCCTCGGGACGGGATCCTACGAGCAGTACTTC | CASTLGTGSYEQYF | NA | TRBV6-6 | once | TRBJ2-7
TGTGCCAGCGGGTTCAGGGGGATTCAGTACTTC | CASGFRGIQYF | TRBD1 | TRBV28 | NA | TRBJ2-4
TGTGCCACGGGCCAGGTCTCTGGAAACACCATATATTTT | CATGQVSGNTIYF | NA | TRBV6-6 | NA | TRBJ1-3